These 2 T cell receptor beta chains were sequenced from one sample in a study of shared clonotypes between healthy human individuals. Produced via immunoSEQ multiplex PCR; TCRdb's table is partial and in-frame only. The data show about 1.5 million clones, roughly 96% seen once. The source material was naive CD4+ T cells sorted from blood. The subset denotes: CD45RA+ positively selected. Every receptor here comes from a man younger than 45 in good health.

The chain combines TRBV29-1 with TRBJ2-5, with TRBD1 matching 8 bases. Germline trimming cut 3 bases from V and 9 bases from J; bases unmatched to any gene: 12. From germline, CDR1 is SQVTM and CDR2 ANQGSEA. This CDR3 has 14 amino acids. The CDR3 coding sequence is TGCAGCGTTGAGGGGCTTAGTGGGACAGGACCCCAGTACTTC. Protein product: CSVEGLSGTGPQYF. Complete variable domain (other parts from reference TRBV29-1 and TRBJ2-5): SAVISQKPSRDICQRGTSLTIQCQVDSQVTMMFWYRQQPGQSLTLIATANQGSEATYESGFVIDKFPISRPNLTFSTLTVSNMSPEDSSIYLCSVEGLSGTGPQYFGPGTRLLVL.

V is TRBV12-2 and J is TRBJ2-7; the D call in the table, TRBD1, was not verified against the DNA. TRBV12-2 corresponds to a pseudogene. The CDR3 consists of 15 residues. CDR3 coding DNA: TGTGCAAGTCGCTCAGCCGGGACAGGCTCCTACGAGCAGTACTTC. It yields the protein CASRSAGTGSYEQYF.